This T cell receptor beta chain was obtained from a study of T-cell reconstitution after alpha-beta-depleted transplantation in children. Findings and limits, study-wide: One year after transplant, T-cell counts and diversity came mostly from newly produced T cells. For some patients, TCRbeta diversity was high at day 60 because of recipient T cells and thymic progenitors that survived. Where alpha-beta T cells came from about two months after transplant was reportedly several hundred expanded graft clones.

This clonotype was found many times. Antigen: not known. The TCRbeta library incorporated unique molecular identifiers. A single record per CDR3 protein comes from TCRdb applying MiXCR to the PCR reads. The sample has 780,000 or so distinct CDR3 sequences; 16% are singletons. The CDR3 has 16 residues. Germline CDR1 SGHTA, CDR2 FQGTGA. The V end lost 1 base, the J end lost 5 bases, and 15 bases lay between the germline ends. Here the sequenced sample was PBMCs, mostly from graft donor cells, taken 360 days after TCRalphabeta/CD19-depleted stem cell transplant. The chain employs TRBV7-3 and TRBJ2-1; D might be TRBD2 (5 bases). The clonotype comes from a male patient younger than 18 who had a stem cell transplant for acute lymphoblastic leukemia, so the T cells may come from the graft donor. CDR3 nucleotides: TGTGCCAGCAGCTTAAGGGCCGACACTAGTAACAATGAGCAGTTCTTC. Translated, it gives CASSLRADTSNNEQFF.